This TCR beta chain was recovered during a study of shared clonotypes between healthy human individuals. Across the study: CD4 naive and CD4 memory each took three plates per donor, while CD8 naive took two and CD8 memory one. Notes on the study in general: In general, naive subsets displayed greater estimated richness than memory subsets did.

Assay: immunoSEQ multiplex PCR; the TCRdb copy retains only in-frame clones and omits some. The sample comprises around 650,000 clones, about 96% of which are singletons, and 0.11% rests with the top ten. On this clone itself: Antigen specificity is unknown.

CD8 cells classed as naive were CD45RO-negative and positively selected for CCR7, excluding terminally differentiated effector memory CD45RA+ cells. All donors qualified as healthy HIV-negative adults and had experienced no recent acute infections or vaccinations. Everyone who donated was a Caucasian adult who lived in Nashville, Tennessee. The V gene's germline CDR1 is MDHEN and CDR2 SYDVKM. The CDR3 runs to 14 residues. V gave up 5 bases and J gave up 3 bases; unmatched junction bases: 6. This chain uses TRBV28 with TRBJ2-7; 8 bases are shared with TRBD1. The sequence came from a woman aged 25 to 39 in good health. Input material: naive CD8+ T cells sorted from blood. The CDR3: CASSLRDRLYEQYF. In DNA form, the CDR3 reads TGTGCCAGCAGTCTCCGGGACAGGCTCTACGAGCAGTACTTC.